The 10 T cell receptor beta chains below all came from one sample that was sequenced in a study of cytomegalovirus exposure and HLA in healthy donors. Here immunoSEQ multiplex PCR was the method, and the copy in TCRdb shows in-frame clones only, minus some. The sample contains hundreds of thousands of clones, about 90% of which appear only once. The sample was PBMCs. Receptors originate from a young man in good health and CMV-seropositive.

V and J are TRBV5-1 and TRBJ2-7; 13 bases fit TRBD2. V was pared by 3 bases and J by 5 bases, with 5 bases of the junction left unmatched. CDR1 and CDR2 (germline): SGHRS, YFSETQ. CDR3 size: 15 residues. CDR3 sequence (DNA): TGCGCCAGCAGCTCACGACTAGCGGGGGGTCACGAGCAGTACTTC. It specifies CASSSRLAGGHEQYF.

This chain links TRBV5-1 with TRBJ2-3, with D tentatively TRBD2 (5 bases). Trimming cost V 4 bases and J 5 bases, with 17 bases left between them. This CDR3 has 15 residues. The V gene's germline CDR1 is SGHRS and CDR2 YFSETQ. The CDR3 sequence is CASSATSPGIDTQYF. The CDR3 DNA reads as TGCGCCAGCAGCGCAACATCCCCCGGGATAGATACGCAGTATTTT. Filled out from reference TRBV5-1 and TRBJ2-3, the complete variable domain reads KAGVTQTPRYLIKTRGQQVTLSCSPISGHRSVSWYQQTPGQGLQFLFEYFSETQRNKGNFPGRFSGRQFSNSRSEMNVSTLELGDSALYLCASSATSPGIDTQYFGPGTRLTVL.

The rearrangement links TRBV28 to TRBJ2-3; D is possibly TRBD1 (6 bases). CDR1 and CDR2 from the germline V gene are MDHEN and SYDVKM. The CDR3 has 15 residues. V dropped 5 bases and J dropped 3 bases, with 15 bases sitting between them. CDR3 sequence: CASSIPQGVTDTQYF. The CDR3 DNA reads as TGTGCCAGCAGTATACCACAGGGAGTGACAGATACGCAGTATTTT.

Here the CDR3 reads CASSFSRLEGDTQYF. CDR3 nucleotide sequence: TGTGCCAGCAGTTTCTCCCGACTAGAAGGAGATACGCAGTATTTT. The chain carries TRBV28 and TRBJ2-3; D might be TRBD2 (6 bases). CDR1 and CDR2 (germline): MDHEN, SYDVKM. Trimming removed 3 bases at V and 5 bases at J, with 15 bases between. The CDR3 has 15 residues.

The V and J genes are TRBV5-1 and TRBJ2-7, with D perhaps matching TRBD1 or TRBD2 (6 bases each). The CDR3 consists of 17 residues. The ends were cut back, 0 bases at V and 3 bases at J, with 19 bases in the middle. CDR1 and CDR2 from the germline V gene are SGHRS and YFSETQ. The CDR3 here is CASSLAGEDRRNYEQYF. CDR3 nucleotide sequence: TGCGCCAGCAGCTTGGCAGGGGAGGACCGAAGGAACTACGAGCAGTACTTC.

V usage is TRBV5-6 and J usage is TRBJ2-3; 15 positions agree with TRBD2. The V and J ends lost 3 bases and 5 bases, in that order; junction bases with no gene match: 1. In germline, CDR1 is SGHDT, CDR2 YYEEEE. The CDR3 has 15 residues. CDR3 amino acids: CASSSGLAGGDTQYF. In DNA form, the CDR3 reads TGTGCCAGCAGCTCGGGACTAGCGGGAGGAGATACGCAGTATTTT.

The rearrangement joins TRBV7-2 to TRBJ2-7, with 9 bases identical to TRBD1. This CDR3 spans 14 amino acids. Germline V CDR1 and CDR2: SGHTA, FQGNSA. Trimming removed 3 bases from V and 5 bases from J; junction bases left unmatched: 5. CDR3 region: CASSFRDRVDEQYF. The DNA for the CDR3 is TGTGCCAGCAGCTTCCGGGACAGGGTGGACGAGCAGTACTTC.

The V gene is TRBV10-3, the J gene TRBJ1-2; D remains ambiguous. V lost 4 bases and J lost 6, with 9 bases in between. The CDR3 is 12 amino acids. The germline gives CDR1 ENHRY, CDR2 SYGVKD. The CDR3 reads CAISGTSDGYTF. The DNA for the CDR3 is TGTGCCATCAGTGGGACGAGTGATGGCTACACCTTC.

The V call is TRBV5-4, the J call TRBJ2-3; D not certain. Germline CDR1 SGHNT, CDR2 YYREEE (reference sequence). Between the trimmed V and J ends, which lost 2 bases and 1 base, there was a span of 8 bases. The CDR3 covers 14 residues. DNA for the CDR3: TGTGCCAGCAGCTTTAGTCAGGGCACAGATACGCAGTATTTT. It translates to CASSFSQGTDTQYF.

The chain uses TRBV29-1 and TRBJ2-3; D unclear. Germline V gene data show CDR1 as SQVTM and CDR2 as ANQGSEA. The V gene lost 0 bases and the J gene lost 2 bases, with 9 bases spanning the gap. The CDR3 runs 14 residues. CDR3 DNA: TGCAGCGTTGAAGAAACGGCCTCCACAGATACGCAGTATTTT. Amino acids: CSVEETASTDTQYF.